This passage covers 20 T cell receptor beta chains from one sample sequenced in a study of T cell repertoires in cytomegalovirus infection. No cognate antigen is known for these TCRs. TCRdb redid the calling of the reads with MiXCR, one entry per CDR3 protein. The sample has fewer than 1,000,000 distinct CDR3 sequences; roughly 31% are singletons. Sequenced material: cultured CD8+ T cells from PBMCs, taken from culture after CMV antigen stimulation. These receptor sequences come from a human donor in good health (CMV status not recorded). Some clones in this sample may be carry-over from other donors' samples.

The chain employs TRBV7-6 and TRBJ2-7; D perhaps matches TRBD1 (6 bases). V was clipped by 5 bases and J by 2 bases, with 13 bases between them. Looked up from germline, CDR1 is SGHVS and CDR2 is FNYEAQ. The CDR3 has 14 residues. The DNA for the CDR3 is TGTGCCAGCAGCCCGGGGACAATACCCTACGAGCAGTACTTC. It yields the protein CASSPGTIPYEQYF. Full variable domain (outside the CDR3, taken from reference TRBV7-6 and TRBJ2-7): GAGVSQSPRYKVTKRGQDVALRCDPISGHVSLYWYRQALGQGPEFLTYFNYEAQQDKSGLPNDRFSAERPEGSISTLTIQRTEQRDSAMYRCASSPGTIPYEQYFGPGTRLTVT.

This clonotype has a handful of counts. This CDR3 is CASSQDSTRETQYF. The DNA of the CDR3 is TGCGCCAGCAGCCAAGATAGTACTCGAGAGACCCAGTACTTC. The chain combines TRBV4-1 with TRBJ2-5; D uncertain. The CDR3 has 14 amino acids. V dropped 0 bases and J dropped 4 bases, with 9 bases sitting between them. CDR1 and CDR2 from the germline V gene are MGHRA and YSYEKL.

The genes are TRBV20-1 and TRBJ2-3; D perhaps matches TRBD2 (6 bases). The CDR3 extends over 15 amino acids. Germline CDR1 DFQATT, CDR2 SNEGSKA (reference sequence). V was cut by 7 bases and J by 2 bases, with 19 bases left in between. The CDR3 nucleotides are TGCAGTGTTAGGGGACGGGGGACCTTCACAGATACGCAGTATTTT. Residues: CSVRGRGTFTDTQYF.

This sequence joins TRBV7-3 and TRBJ2-5, with 14 bases identical to TRBD2. CDR3 length equals 17 residues. Germline CDR1 and CDR2: SGHTA and FQGTGA. Trimming removed 5 bases from V and 0 bases from J; junction bases left unmatched: 5. The CDR3: CASSAGLAGAYQETQYF. The CDR3, as DNA: TGTGCCAGCAGCGCGGGACTAGCGGGAGCGTACCAAGAGACCCAGTACTTC.

The rearrangement joins TRBV5-1 to TRBJ2-7, with D possibly being TRBD1 or TRBD2 (5 bases each). Trimming took off 4 bases at V and 7 bases at J, with 18 bases between the two ends. CDR1 SGHRS and CDR2 YFSETQ come from the germline V gene. The length of the CDR3 is 14 residues. The CDR3 DNA reads TGCGCCAGCAGCCTCACCGGGACCGACGTGGAGCAGTACTTC. Its protein product is CASSLTGTDVEQYF.

The chain has TRBV6-6 and TRBJ1-2; D may be TRBD1 (6 bases). Trimming shortened V by 7 bases and J by 8 bases, and 23 bases separated the two germline ends. The CDR3 has 15 amino acids. Per germline, CDR1 MNHNY and CDR2 SVGAGI (reference sequence). CDR3 loop: CASTQGNTIPGGYTF. CDR3 bases: TGTGCCAGCACCCAGGGGAACACAATCCCGGGGGGCTACACCTTC.

On this clonotype: Relative to the germline gene, one junction end is altered; a read error may explain this. The chain has TRBV9 and TRBJ2-2, with 9 bases matching TRBD1. Germline V gives CDR1 SGDLS, CDR2 YYNGEE. The CDR3 is 19 residues long. The CDR3 bases are TGTGCCAACAGCGAGAGGGGGACAGGGCCGGGCAGGAACACCGGGGAGCTGTTTTTT. It codes for CANSERGTGPGRNTGELFF. Full variable domain (outside the CDR3, taken from reference TRBV9 and TRBJ2-2): DSGVTQTPKHLITATGQRVTLRCSPRSGDLSVYWYQQSLDQGLQFLIQYYNGEERAKGNILERFSAQQFPDLHSELNLSSLELGDSALYFCANSERGTGPGRNTGELFFGEGSRLTVL.

This clonotype was observed a single time. The V call is TRBV6-2 or TRBV6-3, the J call TRBJ2-5; D not resolved. Germline values: CDR1 MNHEY, CDR2 SVGEGT. V was shortened by 2 bases and J by 2 bases, with 9 bases between the two germline ends. The length of the CDR3 is 14 residues. The CDR3, as DNA: TGTGCCAGCAGTTACAGGCCAGGACAAGAGACCCAGTACTTC. This translates into CASSYRPGQETQYF.

This clonotype was detected once. The chain combines TRBV27 with TRBJ2-2; 8 bases are shared with TRBD2. The CDR3 spans 15 residues. Germline CDR1 MNHEY, CDR2 SMNVEV (reference sequence). The J segment lost 5 bases and the V segment lost 4 bases, leaving 6 bases of the junction unmatched. The CDR3 here is CASSWRGAGTGELFF. The CDR3 DNA sequence: TGTGCCAGCAGTTGGCGGGGGGCAGGAACCGGGGAGCTGTTTTTT.

The sample holds a few counts of this clonotype. This chain joins TRBV7-9 and TRBJ1-2, with 7 nucleotides matching TRBD1. CDR3 length: 14 residues. Germline-derived CDR1 and CDR2 are SEHNR and FQNEAQ (reference sequence). V shed 4 bases and J 2 bases; nucleotides not matched to a gene: 4. The CDR3: CASSSDRENYGYTF. As DNA, the CDR3 is TGTGCCAGCAGCTCAGACAGGGAAAACTATGGCTACACCTTC. Variable domain in full (rest from reference TRBV7-9 and TRBJ1-2): DTGVSQNPRHKITKRGQNVTFRCDPISEHNRLYWYRQTLGQGPEFLTYFQNEAQLEKSRLLSDRFSAERPKGSFSTLEIQRTEQGDSAMYLCASSSDRENYGYTFGSGTRLTVV.

The count of this clonotype is one. V usage is TRBV4-1 and J usage is TRBJ2-7; TRBD2 might be the D (6 bases). CDR1 is MGHRA and CDR2 is YSYEKL in the germline V gene. The CDR3 runs to 14 residues. V was trimmed by 4 bases and J by 6 bases, leaving 16 bases between them. CDR3 in amino acids: CASSPFGSGLEQYF. The CDR3 bases are TGCGCCAGCAGCCCCTTCGGGAGCGGTCTCGAGCAGTACTTC.

The rearrangement uses TRBV10-2 and TRBJ2-5; D may be TRBD2 (7 bases). V dropped 8 bases and J dropped 5 bases, with 21 bases sitting between them. This CDR3 region has 15 residues. CDR1 is WSHSY and CDR2 is SAAADI in the germline V gene. This CDR3 reads CASEEKGGRSETQYF. The DNA of the CDR3 is TGCGCCAGCGAGGAGAAGGGGGGGCGTTCGGAGACCCAGTACTTC.

There are a few counts of this clonotype. The chain combines TRBV6-1 with TRBJ1-2; 10 bases fit TRBD1. The trim removed 8 bases at V and 4 bases at J, leaving 1 base unmatched. The CDR3 has 12 residues. CDR1 and CDR2 from the germline V gene are MNHNS and SASEGT. CDR3 DNA: TGTGCCAGCTGGGACAGGGGCTATGGCTACACCTTC. Its protein product is CASWDRGYGYTF.

There are a few counts of this clonotype. The genes are TRBV7-9 and TRBJ2-1, with TRBD2 matching over 11 bases. This CDR3 is 18 amino acids long. CDR1 SEHNR and CDR2 FQNEAQ come from the germline V gene (reference sequence). V shed 4 bases, J shed 4 bases, and the junction held 12 bases outside the gene matches. CDR3 nucleotide sequence: TGTGCCAGCAGCTCCTCCGAGGGTAGCGGGGGGGCATACAATGAGCAGTTCTTC. It encodes CASSSSEGSGGAYNEQFF. The full variable domain, in which reference TRBV7-9 and TRBJ2-1 provide the parts outside the CDR3, is DTGVSQNPRHKITKRGQNVTFRCDPISEHNRLYWYRQTLGQGPEFLTYFQNEAQLEKSRLLSDRFSAERPKGSFSTLEIQRTEQGDSAMYLCASSSSEGSGGAYNEQFFGPGTRLTVL.

This clonotype was observed a handful of times. The CDR3 reads CASSGTDNYEQYF. Written as DNA, the CDR3 is TGTGCCAGCTCAGGGACGGATAACTACGAGCAGTACTTC. The chain couples TRBV18 to TRBJ2-7; D could derive from TRBD1 or TRBD2 (5 bases each). This CDR3 spans 13 amino acids. Germline V CDR1 and CDR2: KGHSH, LQKENI. V lost 5 bases and J 3 bases, leaving 11 bases between the germline ends.

This clonotype came up once. This chain connects TRBV4-1 to TRBJ2-1; TRBD2 agrees at 11 bases. The CDR3 totals 16 residues. The V gene's germline CDR1 is MGHRA and CDR2 YSYEKL. V shed 1 base, J shed 8 bases, and the junction held 7 bases outside the gene matches. In nucleotides, the CDR3 is TGCGCCAGCAGCCAAGTTCTAGCGGGGGGTCAGGATGAGCAGTTCTTC. Amino acid sequence: CASSQVLAGGQDEQFF.

This clonotype was seen a few times. The rearrangement uses TRBV12-5 and TRBJ2-3, with 8 bases fitting TRBD2. Germline CDR1 and CDR2: LGHNT and FRNRAP. The CDR3 is 18 residues long. Trimming cost V 7 bases and J 4 bases; bases outside gene matches: 19. The CDR3 coding sequence is TGTGCTAGTGCTATATCCCATCCTCGGGGGGGTATAGCAGATACGCAGTATTTT. Protein: CASAISHPRGGIADTQYF.

This clonotype was found a few times. This CDR3 reads CASSGGSSGSTEAFF. The CDR3 DNA reads TGTGCCAGCAGTGGGGGAAGTTCCGGGAGCACTGAAGCTTTCTTT. This sequence joins TRBV7-9 and TRBJ1-1, with D perhaps TRBD1 (5 bases). CDR3 length: 15 amino acids. Per the germline V gene, CDR1 is SEHNR and CDR2 is FQNEAQ (reference sequence). The ends were cut back, 6 bases at V and 4 bases at J, with 18 bases in the middle.

This clonotype appeared a few times. The V gene is TRBV2, the J gene TRBJ2-1; 11 bases align to TRBD2. This CDR3 has 18 residues. Germline CDR1 and CDR2: SNHLY and FYNNEI. V was pared by 4 bases and J by 0 bases, with 8 bases of the junction left unmatched. This chain's CDR3 is CASSGPSGGRSSYNEQFF. As DNA, the CDR3 is TGTGCCAGCAGTGGGCCTAGCGGGGGGCGAAGCTCCTACAATGAGCAGTTCTTC. Combining the CDR3 with reference TRBV2 and TRBJ2-1 gives the whole variable domain EPEVTQTPSHQVTQMGQEVILRCVPISNHLYFYWYRQILGQKVEFLVSFYNNEISEKSEIFDDQFSVERPDGSNFTLKIRSTKLEDSAMYFCASSGPSGGRSSYNEQFFGPGTRLTVL.

This clonotype was recorded at least ten times. The chain combines TRBV7-6 with TRBJ2-7; D gene ambiguous. The CDR3 consists of 13 residues. Trimming removed 5 bases at V and 4 bases at J, with 12 bases between. Germline CDR1 and CDR2: SGHVS and FNYEAQ. DNA of the CDR3: TGTGCCAGCAGCCCCGGCGAAGGATACGAGCAGTACGTC. This sequence encodes CASSPGEGYEQYV.